Shown below are 6 T cell receptor beta chains from a single sample sequenced in a study of blood T cells in healthy people across ages. Sample-barcoded 5' priming and a J-beta primer mix drove a second PCR of about 6 to 12 cycles. TCRdb used MiXCR to reprocess the 5' RACE reads, holding one entry per CDR3 protein. The sample includes about a million distinct CDR3 sequences, 51% of them seen just once. Sequencing used blood. The receptors originated from a woman aged 55 to 70 in good health.

The rearrangement links TRBV6-2 or TRBV6-3 to TRBJ2-5, with 10 bases matching TRBD2. The J call is doubtful: the DNA matches TRBJ2-7 better. The CDR3 is 14 amino acids. Germline assignment: CDR1 MNHEY and CDR2 SVGEGT. The CDR3 DNA sequence: TGTGCCAGCCGCAATAGCGGGGGGCTATTCGAGCAGTACTTC. Translating gives CASRNSGGLFEQYF.

The chain couples TRBV5-1 to TRBJ2-3; 8 nucleotides agree with TRBD2. Looked up from germline, CDR1 is SGHRS and CDR2 is YFSETQ. V shed 6 bases, J shed 4 bases, and the junction held 10 bases outside the gene matches. This CDR3 region has 15 residues. The CDR3 is CASKLDGGRSDTQYF. Written as DNA, the CDR3 is TGCGCCAGCAAGTTGGATGGCGGGAGGTCAGATACGCAGTATTTT.

CDR3 nucleotides: TGTGCCAGCAGTTTCAACCCCATCCTATCCGGGTCCGAGCAGTACTTC. Its protein is CASSFNPILSGSEQYF. The chain combines TRBV28 with TRBJ2-7; D is unclear. Germline V gene sequence: CDR1 MDHEN, CDR2 SYDVKM. Trimming took 3 bases from V and 6 from J, leaving 21 bases between them. The CDR3 contains 16 residues.

This clonotype appeared a few times. The CDR3 here is CASSLKGTGGNQPQHF. The CDR3 DNA reads TGTGCCAGCAGCTTAAAGGGGACCGGAGGCAATCAGCCCCAGCATTTT. The rearrangement joins TRBV7-2 to TRBJ1-5; possibly TRBD1 for D (5 bases). Deletions cut 2 bases from V and 2 bases from J, with 13 bases between. The CDR3 length is 16 residues. CDR1 SGHTA and CDR2 FQGNSA come from the germline V gene.

This clonotype was observed a handful of times. This chain uses TRBV18 with TRBJ2-5, with D unclear. Germline V gene data show CDR1 as KGHSH and CDR2 as LQKENI. This CDR3 region has 17 residues. Trimming removed 3 bases at V and 2 bases at J, with 19 bases between. The CDR3 reads CASSPGNLRSAQETQYF. The CDR3 region has the DNA TGTGCCAGCTCACCTGGGAACCTCAGATCGGCTCAAGAGACCCAGTACTTC.

V is TRBV3-1 and J is TRBJ2-1; 9 positions match TRBD1. The CDR3 sequence is 15 residues long. In germline, CDR1 is LGHDT, CDR2 YNNKEL (reference sequence). V lost 5 bases and J lost 8; bases outside the gene matches: 10. The CDR3 loop is CASSKGQGSLDEQFF. As DNA, the CDR3 is TGTGCCAGCAGCAAAGGACAGGGGTCGTTGGATGAGCAGTTCTTC.